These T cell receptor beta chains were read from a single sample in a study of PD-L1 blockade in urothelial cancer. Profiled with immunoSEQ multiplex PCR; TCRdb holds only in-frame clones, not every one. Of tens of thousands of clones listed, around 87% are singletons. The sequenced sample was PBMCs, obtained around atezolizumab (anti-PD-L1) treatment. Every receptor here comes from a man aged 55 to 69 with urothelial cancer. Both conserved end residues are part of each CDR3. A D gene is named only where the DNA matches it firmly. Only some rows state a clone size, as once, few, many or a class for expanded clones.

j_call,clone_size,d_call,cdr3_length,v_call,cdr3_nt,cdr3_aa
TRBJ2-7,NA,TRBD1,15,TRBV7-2,TGTGCCAGCACCCGGGCCGGGACAGGGGGCTACGAGCAGTACTTC,CASTRAGTGGYEQYF
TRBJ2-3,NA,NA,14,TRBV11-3,TGTGCCAGCAAGCCGACAGGAGACACAGATACGCAGTATTTT,CASKPTGDTDTQYF
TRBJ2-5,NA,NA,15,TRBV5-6,TGTGCCAGCAGCTTGCTCACAGAAAAACAAGAGACCCAGTACTTC,CASSLLTEKQETQYF
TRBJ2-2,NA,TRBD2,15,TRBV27,TGTGCCAGCAGGCGGGAGGTAGCGAACACCGGGGAGCTGTTTTTT,CASRREVANTGELFF
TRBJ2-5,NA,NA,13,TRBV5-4,TGTGCCAGCAGCGAACAGAATCAAGAGACCCAGTACTTC,CASSEQNQETQYF
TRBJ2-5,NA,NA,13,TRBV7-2,TGTGCCAGCAGCTTGGGGAGAGATGGGACCCAGTACTTC,CASSLGRDGTQYF
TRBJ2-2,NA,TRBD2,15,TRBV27,TGTGCCAGCAGTTTCCAGCGGGGCCTTGGCGGGGAGCTGTTTTTT,CASSFQRGLGGELFF
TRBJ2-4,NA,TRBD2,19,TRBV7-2,TGTGCCAGCAGCCCCCGACAGGGGGTCACTAGCGGGAGGGGAAACATTCAGTACTTC,CASSPRQGVTSGRGNIQYF
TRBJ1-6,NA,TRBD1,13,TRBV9,TGTGCCAGCAGTCGGCCAGGGGGATCACCCCTCCACTTT,CASSRPGGSPLHF
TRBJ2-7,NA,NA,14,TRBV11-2,TGTGCCAGCACCCCAATGGGGGGGCACGACGAGCAGTACTTC,CASTPMGGHDEQYF
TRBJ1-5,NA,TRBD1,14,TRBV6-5,TGTGCCAGCAGTAGGACAGGTAGCAATCAGCCCCAGCATTTT,CASSRTGSNQPQHF
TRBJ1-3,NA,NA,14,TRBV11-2,TGTGCCAGCAGCTTAGACAGGTTCGGAAACACCATATATTTT,CASSLDRFGNTIYF
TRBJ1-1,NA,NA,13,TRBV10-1,TGCGCCAGCAGGAAATCAGGGAACACTGAAGCTTTCTTT,CASRKSGNTEAFF
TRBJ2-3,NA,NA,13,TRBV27,TGTGCCAGCAGTTTCGGACAGTCTTGGGGGCAGTATTTT,CASSFGQSWGQYF
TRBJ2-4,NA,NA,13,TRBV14,TGTGCCAGCAGCCAAGATCTTCAGGGACACGCGTACTTC,CASSQDLQGHAYF
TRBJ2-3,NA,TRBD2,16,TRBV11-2,TGTGCCAGCAGCTTAGAGGCGGGAGTGCTGGGAGATACGCAGTATTTT,CASSLEAGVLGDTQYF
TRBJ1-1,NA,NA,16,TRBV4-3,TGCGCCAGCAGCCCAGGACCGGGACACCAGAACACTGAAGCTTTCTTT,CASSPGPGHQNTEAFF
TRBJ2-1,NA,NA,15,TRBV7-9,TGTGCCAGCAGCTTTAACTCCATCGGTGGCAATGAGCAGTTCTTC,CASSFNSIGGNEQFF
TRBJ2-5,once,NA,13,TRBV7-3,TGTGCCAGCAGCTTCGAGCTGTCAGAGACCCAGTACTTC,CASSFELSETQYF
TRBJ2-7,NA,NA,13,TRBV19,TGTGCCAGTAGTATAGGGGCTGGCTACGAGCAGTACTTC,CASSIGAGYEQYF
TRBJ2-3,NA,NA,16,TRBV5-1,TGCGCCAGCAGCGACGGGACTGCCGGTCGCACAGATACGCAGTATTTT,CASSDGTAGRTDTQYF
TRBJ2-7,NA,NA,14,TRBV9,TGTGCCAGCAGCATAAGACTAGAATCCTACGAGCAGTACTTC,CASSIRLESYEQYF
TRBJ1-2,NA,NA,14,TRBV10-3,TGTGCCATCAGTGAGTCTCTGGGAGGAGATGGCTACACCTTC,CAISESLGGDGYTF
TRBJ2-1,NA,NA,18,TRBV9,TGTGCCAGCAGCTCAGGGGCCACTAACTTCGAATTCGTAGATGAGCAGTTCTTC,CASSSGATNFEFVDEQFF
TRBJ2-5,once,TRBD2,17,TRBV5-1,TGCGCCAGCAGCTCCTCTTTTGCGGGAGGACGTGTAGAGACCCAGTACTTC,CASSSSFAGGRVETQYF
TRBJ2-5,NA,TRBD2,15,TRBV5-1,TGCGCCAGCAGCTTGGCCCCTAGCGGGGTAGAGACCCAGTACTTC,CASSLAPSGVETQYF
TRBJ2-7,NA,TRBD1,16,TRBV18,TGTGCCAGCTCACCCTTAATCCGGGACAGGGGCCACGAGCAGTACTTC,CASSPLIRDRGHEQYF
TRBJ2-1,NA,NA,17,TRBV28,TGTGCCAGCAGCGGGAACCTAGGGCAACGCTCCTACAATGAGCAGTTCTTC,CASSGNLGQRSYNEQFF
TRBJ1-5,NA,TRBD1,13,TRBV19,TGTGCCAGCGACAGGGGGTTCGGGCAGCCCCAGCATTTT,CASDRGFGQPQHF
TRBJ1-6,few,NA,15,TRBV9,TGTGCCAGCAGCTCGACGGGGGTCTATAATTCACCCCTCCACTTT,CASSSTGVYNSPLHF
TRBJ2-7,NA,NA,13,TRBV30,TGTGCCTGGAATCGAAGGGGTATCGACGAGCAGTACTTC,CAWNRRGIDEQYF
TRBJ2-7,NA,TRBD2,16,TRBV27,TGTGCCAGCAGTTTATCAGTGGCTAGCGGGATCCGAGAGCAGTACTTC,CASSLSVASGIREQYF
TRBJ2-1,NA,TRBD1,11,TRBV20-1,TGCAGTGCCTGGACAGGTGATGAGCAGTTCTTC,CSAWTGDEQFF
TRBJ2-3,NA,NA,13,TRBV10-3,TGTGCCATCAGTGAGGGTGAGGAAGATACGCAGTATTTT,CAISEGEEDTQYF
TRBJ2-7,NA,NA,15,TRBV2,TGTGCCAGCAGTGACCTCAGGCGGGGTTCCTACGAGCAGTACTTC,CASSDLRRGSYEQYF
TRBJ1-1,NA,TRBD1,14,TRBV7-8,TGTGCCAGCAGCTTCACCGGGACAGGGTCCGAAGCTTTCTTT,CASSFTGTGSEAFF
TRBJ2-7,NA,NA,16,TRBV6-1,TGTGCCAGCAGTGGACAAAGGGGTTTTGGGTCCTACGAGCAGTACTTC,CASSGQRGFGSYEQYF
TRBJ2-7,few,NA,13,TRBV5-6,TGTGCCAGCAGCTTGGCCTCCGTCTACGAGCAGTACTTC,CASSLASVYEQYF
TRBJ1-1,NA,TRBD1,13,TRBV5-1,TGCGCCAGCAGCCTGGGGACAGGGGGGGAGGCTTTCTTT,CASSLGTGGEAFF
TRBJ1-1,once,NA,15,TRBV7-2,TGTGCCAGCGTACTAAACAGAGGAGGGGAATTAGAAGCTTTCTTT,CASVLNRGGELEAFF
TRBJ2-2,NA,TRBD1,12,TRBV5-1,TGCGCCAGGGGACAGGGGTCCGGGGAGCTGTTTTTT,CARGQGSGELFF
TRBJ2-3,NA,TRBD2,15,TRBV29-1,TGCAGCGTTCGAGGTAGCGGGACCGTCACAGATACGCAGTATTTT,CSVRGSGTVTDTQYF